These 31 T cell receptor beta chains share one sample of origin, sequenced in a study of early T cells in non-severe SARS-CoV-2 infection. TCRdb re-analysed the 5' RACE reads in MiXCR, keeping a single row per CDR3 protein. Found here are roughly 50,000 distinct CDR3 sequences, approximately 8% of them singletons; the top ten hold over 8%. The sample taken for sequencing was whole blood. The source of these receptors is an adult who was a healthcare worker with PCR-confirmed SARS-CoV-2 infection or an uninfected control (not recorded which).

The chain uses TRBV20-1 and TRBJ2-3, with D perhaps assigned TRBD1 or TRBD2 (5 bases each). Germline CDR1 is DFQATT and CDR2 is SNEGSKA (reference sequence). This CDR3 spans 16 amino acids. Trimming shortened V by 4 bases and J by 1 base, and 18 bases separated the two germline ends. The CDR3 bases are TGCAGTGCTACCCGCGAGGGGAGTTGGGGCACAGATACGCAGTATTTT. This gives the protein CSATREGSWGTDTQYF.

This clonotype was counted a few times. The rearrangement uses TRBV29-1 and TRBJ2-7, with D possibly matching TRBD1 (6 bases). Germline V gives CDR1 SQVTM, CDR2 ANQGSEA. The V gene lost 3 bases and the J gene lost 0 bases, with 6 bases spanning the gap. The CDR3 covers 12 residues. The CDR3 reads CSVEDSSYEQYF. The CDR3 DNA is TGCAGCGTTGAGGACAGCTCCTACGAGCAGTACTTC.

This clonotype showed up many times. The V gene is TRBV12-3 or TRBV12-4, the J gene TRBJ1-2; a possible D gene is TRBD1 (6 bases). The CDR3 has 15 residues. V lost 5 bases and J 2 bases, leaving 15 bases between the germline ends. CDR3 bases: TGTGCCAGCAGTGCTACAGGGATGGGGAACTATGGCTACACCTTC. Its protein is CASSATGMGNYGYTF.

This clonotype was seen ten or more times. The chain has TRBV20-1 and TRBJ1-1, with no clear D. The CDR3 has 15 residues. Germline V gives CDR1 DFQATT, CDR2 SNEGSKA (reference sequence). V was shortened by 6 bases and J by 7 bases, with 24 bases between the two germline ends. The CDR3 coding sequence is TGCAGTGCCCCTGACCCGGCAGCCAGCACAATTGAAGCTTTCTTT. Protein: CSAPDPAASTIEAFF.

The gene calls are TRBV28 and TRBJ2-3, with TRBD2 matching over 10 bases. The germline gives CDR1 MDHEN, CDR2 SYDVKM. The CDR3 covers 17 residues. Germline trimming cut 5 bases from V and 5 bases from J; bases unmatched to any gene: 13. The CDR3, as DNA: TGTGCCAGCAGTCCACGACTGCTAGCGGGGGCGAGAGATACGCAGTATTTT. Translating gives CASSPRLLAGARDTQYF.

The J gene is TRBJ1-1, the V gene TRBV29-1; no reliable D call. The CDR3 runs to 14 residues. In germline, CDR1 is SQVTM, CDR2 ANQGSEA. V shed 3 bases and J shed 0 bases, with 11 bases lying between them. CDR3 in DNA: TGCAGCGTTGATACCCGCCAGTTGAACACTGAAGCTTTCTTT. Translation gives CSVDTRQLNTEAFF.

This clonotype was observed a handful of times. The chain employs TRBV6-2 or TRBV6-3 and TRBJ2-3, with D hard to call. Germline CDR1 and CDR2: MNHEY and SVGEGT. CDR3 length: 16 residues. Trimming removed 5 bases at V and 5 bases at J, with 20 bases between. CDR3 protein: CASSTLSSRSGDTQYF. The CDR3, as DNA: TGTGCCAGCAGTACCCTCTCTAGTCGTAGTGGAGATACGCAGTATTTT.

This clonotype was observed a handful of times. This chain connects TRBV5-6 to TRBJ2-7, with 7 bases fitting TRBD1. J was trimmed by 2 bases and V by 0 bases; bases with no gene match: 2. CDR1 and CDR2 from the germline V gene are SGHDT and YYEEEE. The CDR3 is made up of 14 amino acids. CDR3 region: CASSLGGQTYEQYF. CDR3 nucleotides: TGTGCCAGCAGCTTGGGGGGACAGACCTACGAGCAGTACTTC.

This clonotype came up many times. V gene TRBV29-1 combines with J gene TRBJ1-2, with a weak D call TRBD1 (5 bases). The CDR3 extends over 12 amino acids. The germline V and J ends were trimmed by 1 base and 4 bases, with 7 bases remaining between them. CDR1 SQVTM and CDR2 ANQGSEA come from the germline V gene. In DNA form, the CDR3 reads TGCAGCGTTGAAGGACAGACCTATGGCTACACCTTC. Translating gives CSVEGQTYGYTF.

This clonotype turned up a few times. The rearrangement uses TRBV13 and TRBJ2-3; 7 nucleotides agree with TRBD1. This CDR3 spans 15 amino acids. Losses at the gene ends were 3 bases for V and 4 bases for J; bases not matched to a gene: 7. Germline CDR1 is PRHDT and CDR2 is FYEKMQ (reference sequence). The CDR3 bases are TGTGCCAGCAGCTTGCAACAGGGGTGGCCAGATACGCAGTATTTT. Translated, it gives CASSLQQGWPDTQYF. The full variable domain, with the rest looked up from reference TRBV13 and TRBJ2-3, is AAGVIQSPRHLIKEKRETATLKCYPIPRHDTVYWYQQGPGQDPQFLISFYEKMQSDKGSIPDRFSAQQFSDYHSELNMSSLELGDSALYFCASSLQQGWPDTQYFGPGTRLTVL.

The chain carries TRBV11-2 and TRBJ1-5, with 8 bases identical to TRBD1. From germline, CDR1 is SGHAT and CDR2 FQNNGV. The CDR3 has 14 residues. V gave up 2 bases and J gave up 5 bases; unmatched junction bases: 2. The CDR3 coding sequence is TGTGCCAGCAGCTTAACCAGGGGGCATCAGCCCCAGCATTTT. Its translation is CASSLTRGHQPQHF.

This clonotype showed up many times. The V and J genes are TRBV5-4 and TRBJ1-3; perhaps TRBD1 as D (6 bases). Germline V gene lookup returns CDR1 SGHNT and CDR2 YYREEE (reference sequence). The CDR3 has 15 amino acids. The V end lost 1 base, the J end lost 0 bases, and 8 bases lay between the germline ends. DNA for the CDR3: TGTGCCAGCAGCTTGACAGGGTTCTCTGGAAACACCATATATTTT. Amino acid sequence: CASSLTGFSGNTIYF.

This clonotype occurred many times. The chain couples TRBV9 to TRBJ2-1; D call uncertain. Between the trimmed V and J ends, which lost 0 bases and 8 bases, there was a span of 9 bases. The germline CDR1 and CDR2 sequences are SGDLS and YYNGEE. The CDR3 is made up of 13 amino acids. CDR3: CASSVVTGHEQFF. DNA for the CDR3: TGTGCCAGCAGCGTAGTTACGGGTCATGAGCAGTTCTTC. The variable domain in full, with the rest retrieved from reference TRBV9 and TRBJ2-1, is DSGVTQTPKHLITATGQRVTLRCSPRSGDLSVYWYQQSLDQGLQFLIQYYNGEERAKGNILERFSAQQFPDLHSELNLSSLELGDSALYFCASSVVTGHEQFFGPGTRLTVL.

This clonotype was counted between two and nine times. The chain recombines TRBV18 with TRBJ2-5; D is unclear. The ends were cut back, 5 bases at V and 2 bases at J, with 12 bases in the middle. The CDR3 has 14 residues. Germline V gene lookup returns CDR1 KGHSH and CDR2 LQKENI. The CDR3 coding sequence is TGTGCCAGCTCATCCCGGATGAAGCAAGAGACCCAGTACTTC. It is translated as CASSSRMKQETQYF.

The rearrangement joins TRBV28 to TRBJ2-7; D is undetermined. V was clipped by 11 bases and J by 4 bases, with 15 bases between them. CDR1 and CDR2 from the germline V gene are MDHEN and SYDVKM. The CDR3 spans 12 residues. CDR3 nucleotides: TGTGCCGCCAGAGAGGCGGATTACGAGCAGTACTTC. Protein: CAAREADYEQYF.

This clonotype was counted many times. This chain connects TRBV27 to TRBJ2-3; 8 bases are a match to TRBD2. The V segment lost 2 bases and the J segment 6 bases; nucleotides outside the gene matches: 7. The CDR3 loop spans 15 amino acids. The germline gives CDR1 MNHEY, CDR2 SMNVEV (reference sequence). The CDR3 spells CASSLGTRVADTQYF. The CDR3 DNA sequence: TGTGCCAGCAGTTTAGGGACTAGGGTCGCGGATACGCAGTATTTT.

Only a few counts were recorded for this clonotype. This chain joins TRBV30 and TRBJ1-2; 7 bases line up with TRBD1. In germline, CDR1 is GTSNPN, CDR2 SVGIG (reference sequence). This CDR3 has 14 amino acids. The junction had 10 bases not matched to a gene; V was cut back by 2 bases and J by 7 bases. CDR3 in DNA: TGTGCCTGGAGTCCGACTTCTCACAGGGGTGGCTACACCTTC. Translation: CAWSPTSHRGGYTF.

The chain's CDR3 is CASSYGQGALKEQFF. The CDR3 nucleotides are TGTGCCAGCAGTTACGGACAGGGGGCTCTCAAAGAGCAGTTCTTC. The chain recombines TRBV6-5 with TRBJ2-1, with TRBD1 identical over 11 bases. There are 15 residues in the CDR3. CDR1 is MNHEY and CDR2 is SVGAGI in the germline V gene. V gave up 2 bases and J gave up 10 bases; unmatched junction bases: 7.

This sequence joins TRBV27 and TRBJ2-1, with 12 nucleotides matching TRBD2. The junction had 5 bases not matched to a gene; V was cut back by 5 bases and J by 6 bases. The CDR3 has 15 residues. Looked up from germline, CDR1 is MNHEY and CDR2 is SMNVEV (reference sequence). The CDR3 region is CASSLAGGPGNEQFF. The DNA for the CDR3 is TGTGCCAGCAGTCTAGCGGGAGGGCCTGGCAATGAGCAGTTCTTC.

The chain recombines TRBV20-1 with TRBJ2-5, with TRBD1 identical over 7 bases. This CDR3 region has 14 residues. Germline loops: CDR1 DFQATT, CDR2 SNEGSKA (reference sequence). J gave up 4 bases and V 2 bases, and 7 bases lay outside the gene matches. CDR3 nucleotides: TGCAGTGCTAGAATAGGGACAGTGGTAGAGACCCAGTACTTC. Protein product: CSARIGTVVETQYF.

The genes are TRBV14 and TRBJ2-3; D is uncertain. V was cut by 4 bases and J by 2 bases, with 10 bases left in between. This CDR3 region has 14 residues. Germline V gene data show CDR1 as SGHDN and CDR2 as FVKESK. CDR3 loop: CASSPELTTDTQYF. The CDR3 region has the DNA TGTGCCAGCAGCCCCGAGTTGACCACAGATACGCAGTATTTT.

This clonotype was seen more than once but under ten times. This chain joins TRBV28 and TRBJ1-3; the D is unclear. The germline V and J ends were trimmed by 8 bases and 0 bases, with 8 bases remaining between them. Germline V CDR1 and CDR2: MDHEN, SYDVKM. CDR3 length: 13 amino acids. The CDR3 region has the DNA TGTGCCAGCCTTCAACACTCTGGAAACACCATATATTTT. Amino acid sequence: CASLQHSGNTIYF.

This clonotype was counted at least ten times. DNA for the CDR3: TGTGCCACCAGTGTACCGTCTAGCGGGAGTAGTGAGCAGTTCTTC. Its protein is CATSVPSSGSSEQFF. The chain links TRBV24-1 to TRBJ2-1; 10 bases agree with TRBD2. The germline V gene encodes CDR1 KGHDR and CDR2 SFDVKD. The CDR3 sequence is 15 residues long. Trimming took 5 bases from V and 9 from J; bases not matched to a gene: 9.

This clonotype was picked up a small number of times. The CDR3 coding sequence is TGCGCCAGCAGCTTGGTTGCGGTGGAGCAGTTCTTC. Translated, it gives CASSLVAVEQFF. This chain links TRBV5-1 with TRBJ2-1; unclear D gene. Germline V gene data show CDR1 as SGHRS and CDR2 as YFSETQ. The CDR3 has 12 amino acids. V was pared by 0 bases and J by 10 bases, with 8 bases between.

This clonotype was detected only a few times. This chain links TRBV12-3 or TRBV12-4 with TRBJ2-1; D uncertain. The CDR3 has 11 amino acids. V was pared by 3 bases and J by 7 bases, with 4 bases between. DNA for the CDR3: TGTGCCAGCAGTTTCTGGAATGAGCAGTTCTTC. It translates to CASSFWNEQFF.

This rearrangement joins TRBV5-5 to TRBJ2-3; TRBD2 is a possible D gene (5 bases). The germline CDR1 and CDR2 sequences are SGHKS and YYEKEE (reference sequence). The CDR3 runs to 16 residues. The V gene lost 0 bases and the J gene lost 0 bases, with 11 bases spanning the gap. The DNA for the CDR3 is TGTGCCAGCAGCTTGGAAGCGGTCCCTAGCACAGATACGCAGTATTTT. As protein: CASSLEAVPSTDTQYF.

The sample holds many counts of this clonotype. V gene TRBV11-2 combines with J gene TRBJ1-6, with TRBD1 identical over 9 bases. This CDR3 has 15 residues. V shed 0 bases and J 10 bases; nucleotides not matched to a gene: 4. Germline V gene data show CDR1 as SGHAT and CDR2 as FQNNGV. DNA for the CDR3: TGTGCCAGCAGCTTAGAGGGGACAGGGTTCTCACCCCTCCACTTT. The encoded protein is CASSLEGTGFSPLHF.

The rearrangement uses TRBV7-2 and TRBJ1-4; D remains ambiguous. CDR3 length: 16 residues. CDR1 is SGHTA and CDR2 is FQGNSA in the germline V gene. The V and J ends lost 4 bases and 11 bases respectively, with 23 bases between them. The CDR3 sequence: CASSSSAEGLLGKLFF. In DNA form, the CDR3 reads TGTGCCAGCAGCTCCTCGGCAGAAGGACTACTAGGGAAACTGTTTTTT.

A remark on this clonotype: Its ends do not fully match the called genes, so a read error is possible. The chain combines TRBV4-3 with TRBJ1-3; the D is unclear. The CDR3 loop spans 16 amino acids. Germline values: CDR1 LGHNA, CDR2 YSLEER. Here the CDR3 DNA reads TGCGCCAGCAGCCAATTCCCCCGATCCTCTGAAAACACCATATATTTT. Amino acid sequence: CASSQFPRSSENTIYF.

This clonotype counts as medium-sized. The rearrangement joins TRBV6-5 to TRBJ2-3; D is unresolved. Germline CDR1 is MNHEY and CDR2 is SVGAGI. The V end lost 2 bases, the J end lost 2 bases, and 11 bases lay between the germline ends. The CDR3 has 15 residues. This chain's CDR3 is CASSYNPYSTDTQYF. CDR3 nucleotide sequence: TGTGCCAGCAGTTACAATCCATATTCCACAGATACGCAGTATTTT.

The table lists this clonotype with a few counts. V is TRBV27 and J is TRBJ1-2, with 9 bases lining up with TRBD1. V lost 6 bases, J lost 4 bases, and 12 bases stayed unmatched. The CDR3 runs to 16 residues. CDR1 MNHEY and CDR2 SMNVEV come from the germline V gene (reference sequence). CDR3 in amino acids: CASRAQTGGRSYGYTF. As DNA, the CDR3 is TGTGCCAGCAGAGCGCAAACAGGGGGCCGGAGCTATGGCTACACCTTC.